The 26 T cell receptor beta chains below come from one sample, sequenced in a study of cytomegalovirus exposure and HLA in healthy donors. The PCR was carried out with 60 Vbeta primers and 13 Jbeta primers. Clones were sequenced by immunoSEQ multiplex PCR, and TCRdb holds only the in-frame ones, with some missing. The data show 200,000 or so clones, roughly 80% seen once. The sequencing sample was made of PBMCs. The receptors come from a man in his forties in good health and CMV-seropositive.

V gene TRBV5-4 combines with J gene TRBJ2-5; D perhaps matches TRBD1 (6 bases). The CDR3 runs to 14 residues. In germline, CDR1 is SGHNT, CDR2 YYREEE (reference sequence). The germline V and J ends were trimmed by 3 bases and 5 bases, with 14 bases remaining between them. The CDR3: CASSSPVRGETQYF. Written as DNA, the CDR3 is TGTGCCAGCAGCTCTCCGGTGAGGGGGGAGACCCAGTACTTC.

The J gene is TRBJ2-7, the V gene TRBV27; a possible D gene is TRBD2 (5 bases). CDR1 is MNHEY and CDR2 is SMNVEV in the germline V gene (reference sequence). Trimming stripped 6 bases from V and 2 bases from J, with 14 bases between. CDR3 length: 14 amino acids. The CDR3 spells CASRPGISTYEQYF. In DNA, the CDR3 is TGTGCCAGCAGGCCCGGGATTTCAACCTACGAGCAGTACTTC.

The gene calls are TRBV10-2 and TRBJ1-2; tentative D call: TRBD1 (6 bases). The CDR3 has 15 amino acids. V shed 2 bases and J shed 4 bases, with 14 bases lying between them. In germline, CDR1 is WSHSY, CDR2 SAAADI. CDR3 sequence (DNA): TGCGCCAGCAGTGAGCGCGGACAGCTAAGCTATGGCTACACCTTC. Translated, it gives CASSERGQLSYGYTF.

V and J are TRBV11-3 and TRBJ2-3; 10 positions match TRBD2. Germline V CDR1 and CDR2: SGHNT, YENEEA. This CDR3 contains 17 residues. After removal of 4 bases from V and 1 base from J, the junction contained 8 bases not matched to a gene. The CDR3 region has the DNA TGTGCCAGCAGCTCAAAATGGCTAGCGGGAGGCACAGATACGCAGTATTTT. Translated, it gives CASSSKWLAGGTDTQYF.

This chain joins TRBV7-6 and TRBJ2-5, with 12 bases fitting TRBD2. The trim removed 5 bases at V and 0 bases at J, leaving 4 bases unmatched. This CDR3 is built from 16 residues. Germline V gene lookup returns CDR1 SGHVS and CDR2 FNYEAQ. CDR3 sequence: CASSTLAGGYQETQYF. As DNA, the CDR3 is TGTGCCAGCAGCACCCTAGCGGGGGGGTACCAAGAGACCCAGTACTTC.

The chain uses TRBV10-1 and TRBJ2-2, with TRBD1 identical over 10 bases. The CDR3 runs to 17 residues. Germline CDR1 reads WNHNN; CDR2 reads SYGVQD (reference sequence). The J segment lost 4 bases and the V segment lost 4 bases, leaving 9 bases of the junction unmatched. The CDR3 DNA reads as TGCGCCAGCAGTGGTTCCGGGACAGGGGACGCCACCGGGGAGCTGTTTTTT. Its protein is CASSGSGTGDATGELFF.

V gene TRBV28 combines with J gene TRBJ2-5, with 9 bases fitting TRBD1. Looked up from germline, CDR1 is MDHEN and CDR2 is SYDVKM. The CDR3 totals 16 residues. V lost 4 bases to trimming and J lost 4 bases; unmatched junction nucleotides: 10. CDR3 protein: CASSSVGDRVGETQYF. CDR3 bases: TGTGCCAGCAGTTCAGTGGGGGACAGGGTCGGAGAGACCCAGTACTTC.

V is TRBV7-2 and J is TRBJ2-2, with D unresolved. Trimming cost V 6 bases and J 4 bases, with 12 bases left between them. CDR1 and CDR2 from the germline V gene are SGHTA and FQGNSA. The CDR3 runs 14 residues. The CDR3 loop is CASRQVVSTGELFF. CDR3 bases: TGTGCCAGCAGGCAAGTTGTGAGCACCGGGGAGCTGTTTTTT.

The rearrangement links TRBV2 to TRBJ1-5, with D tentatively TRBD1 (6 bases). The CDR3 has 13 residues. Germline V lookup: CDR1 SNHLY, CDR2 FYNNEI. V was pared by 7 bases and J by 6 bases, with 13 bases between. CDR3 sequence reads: CASTTGTLQPQHF. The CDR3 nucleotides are TGTGCCAGCACTACAGGGACCCTTCAGCCCCAGCATTTT.

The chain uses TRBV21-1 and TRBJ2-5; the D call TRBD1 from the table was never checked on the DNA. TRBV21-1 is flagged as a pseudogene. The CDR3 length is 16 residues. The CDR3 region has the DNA TGTGCCAGCAGCAAAGTGGGGTACCAGAGGGGGAAGACCCAGTACTTC. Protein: CASSKVGYQRGKTQYF.

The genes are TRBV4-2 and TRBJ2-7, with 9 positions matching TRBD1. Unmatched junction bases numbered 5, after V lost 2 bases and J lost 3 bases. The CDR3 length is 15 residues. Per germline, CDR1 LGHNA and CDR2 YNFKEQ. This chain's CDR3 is CASSQPGQGLYEQYF. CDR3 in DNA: TGTGCCAGCAGCCAACCGGGACAGGGACTCTACGAGCAGTACTTC.

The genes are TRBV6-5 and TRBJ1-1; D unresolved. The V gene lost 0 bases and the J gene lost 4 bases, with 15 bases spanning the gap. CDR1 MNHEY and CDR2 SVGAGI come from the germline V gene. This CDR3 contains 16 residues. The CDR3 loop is CASSYSQIIETTEAFF. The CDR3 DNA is TGTGCCAGCAGTTACTCCCAGATCATTGAAACCACTGAAGCTTTCTTT.

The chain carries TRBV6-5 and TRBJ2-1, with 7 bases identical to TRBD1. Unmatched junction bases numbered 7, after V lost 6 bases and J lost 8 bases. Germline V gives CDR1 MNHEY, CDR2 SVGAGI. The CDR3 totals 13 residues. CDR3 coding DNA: TGTGCCAGCAGGTCAGGGGGTGTTCATGAGCAGTTCTTC. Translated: CASRSGGVHEQFF.

In DNA form, the CDR3 reads TGTGCCAGCAGCCAAGATCAAGGGGGACTAGCGGGGACTACTAGCACAGATACGCAGTATTTT. Its translation: CASSQDQGGLAGTTSTDTQYF. This chain connects TRBV4-2 to TRBJ2-3; 13 bases line up with TRBD2. CDR1 is LGHNA, CDR2 YNFKEQ, per germline. This CDR3 spans 21 amino acids. The J segment lost 0 bases and the V segment lost 0 bases, leaving 12 bases of the junction unmatched.

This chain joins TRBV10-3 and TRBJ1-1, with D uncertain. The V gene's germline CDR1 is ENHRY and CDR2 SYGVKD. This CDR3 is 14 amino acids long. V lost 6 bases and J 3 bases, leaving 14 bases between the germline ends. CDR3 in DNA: TGTGCCATCAGGGGAGGGCGGTGGGACACTGAAGCTTTCTTT. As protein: CAIRGGRWDTEAFF.

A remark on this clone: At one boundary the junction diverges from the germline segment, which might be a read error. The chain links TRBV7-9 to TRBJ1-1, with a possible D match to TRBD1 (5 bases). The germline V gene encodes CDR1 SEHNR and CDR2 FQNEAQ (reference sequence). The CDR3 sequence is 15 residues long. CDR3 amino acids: CSSSLAGQQAPEAFF. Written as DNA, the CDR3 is TGTTCCAGCAGCTTAGCGGGGCAGCAAGCACCTGAAGCTTTCTTT.

CDR3 loop: CASSSMRSEKLFF. The CDR3 DNA reads TGTGCCAGCAGTTCCATGCGGAGTGAAAAACTGTTTTTT. V gene TRBV27 combines with J gene TRBJ1-4; D is unresolved. CDR1 MNHEY and CDR2 SMNVEV come from the germline V gene (reference sequence). V was trimmed by 4 bases and J by 7 bases, leaving 10 bases between them. This CDR3 has 13 amino acids.

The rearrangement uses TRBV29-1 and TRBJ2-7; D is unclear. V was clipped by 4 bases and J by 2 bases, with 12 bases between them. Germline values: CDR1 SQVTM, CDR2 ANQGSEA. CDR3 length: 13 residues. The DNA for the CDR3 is TGCAGCGTTGTCGGGTACACTGCCTACGAGCAGTACTTC. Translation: CSVVGYTAYEQYF.

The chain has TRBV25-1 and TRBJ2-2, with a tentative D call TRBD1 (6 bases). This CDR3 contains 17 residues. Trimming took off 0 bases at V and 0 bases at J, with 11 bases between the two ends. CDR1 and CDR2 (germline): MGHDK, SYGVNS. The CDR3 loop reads CASSEYDAGANTGELFF. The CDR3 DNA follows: TGTGCCAGCAGTGAATACGATGCAGGGGCGAACACCGGGGAGCTGTTTTTT.

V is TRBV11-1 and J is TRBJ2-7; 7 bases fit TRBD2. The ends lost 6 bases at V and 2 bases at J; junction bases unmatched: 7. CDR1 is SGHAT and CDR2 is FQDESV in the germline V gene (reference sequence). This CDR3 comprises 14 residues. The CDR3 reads CASREERGAYEQYF. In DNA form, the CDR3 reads TGTGCCAGCAGGGAGGAACGGGGGGCCTACGAGCAGTACTTC.

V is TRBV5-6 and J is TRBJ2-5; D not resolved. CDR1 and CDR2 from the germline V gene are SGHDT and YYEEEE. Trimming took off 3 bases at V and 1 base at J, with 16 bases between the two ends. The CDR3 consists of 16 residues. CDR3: CASSSDGEVPQETQYF. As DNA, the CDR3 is TGTGCCAGCAGCTCCGATGGAGAGGTTCCCCAAGAGACCCAGTACTTC.

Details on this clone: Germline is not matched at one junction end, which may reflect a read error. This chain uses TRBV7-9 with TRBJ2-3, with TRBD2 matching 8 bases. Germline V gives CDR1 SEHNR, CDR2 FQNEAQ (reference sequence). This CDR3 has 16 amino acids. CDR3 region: CSSSLAASGRTDTQYF. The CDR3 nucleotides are TGTTCCAGCAGCTTAGCGGCTAGCGGGCGCACAGATACGCAGTATTTT.

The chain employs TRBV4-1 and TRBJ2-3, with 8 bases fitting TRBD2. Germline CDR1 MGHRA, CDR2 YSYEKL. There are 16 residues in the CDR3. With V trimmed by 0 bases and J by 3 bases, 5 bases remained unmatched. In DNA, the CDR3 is TGCGCCAGCAGCCAAGAAGGGACTAGGGGGACAGATACGCAGTATTTT. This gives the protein CASSQEGTRGTDTQYF.

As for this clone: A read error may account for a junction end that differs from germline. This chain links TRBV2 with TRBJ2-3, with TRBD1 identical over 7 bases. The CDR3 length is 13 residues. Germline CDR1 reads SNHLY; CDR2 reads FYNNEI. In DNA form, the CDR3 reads TGTGCCAGCAGTGGACAGGGCACAGATGCGCAGTATTTT. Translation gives CASSGQGTDAQYF.

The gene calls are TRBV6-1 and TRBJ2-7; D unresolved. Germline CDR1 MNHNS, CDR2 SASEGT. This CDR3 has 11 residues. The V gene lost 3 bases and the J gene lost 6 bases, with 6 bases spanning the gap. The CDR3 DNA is TGTGCCAGCAGTGACCCCTTCGAGCAGTACTTC. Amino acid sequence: CASSDPFEQYF.

The CDR3 sequence is CAGARERNTEAFF. For the CDR3, the DNA is TGTGCCGGTGCCCGGGAGCGGAACACTGAAGCTTTCTTT. The chain recombines TRBV6-1 with TRBJ1-1; D gene unclear. This CDR3 spans 13 amino acids. V was shortened by 11 bases and J by 1 base, with 14 bases between the two germline ends. Germline assignment: CDR1 MNHNS and CDR2 SASEGT.